Presented here are 27 T cell receptor beta chains from one specimen sequenced in a study of T cell responses to AZD1222 COVID-19 vaccine. Generated by immunoSEQ multiplex PCR, the TCRdb table keeps only in-frame clones and is missing some. The sample records 200,000 or so clones, almost 95% being singletons. The starting material was peripheral blood, obtained on day 0 of AZD1222 vaccination. These receptors were obtained from an adult in good health.

The CDR3 reads CASSLSGGPTDTQYF. In DNA form, the CDR3 reads TGTGCCAGCAGCCTTAGCGGGGGGCCCACAGATACGCAGTATTTT. V gene TRBV3-1 (or the pseudogene TRBV3-2) combines with J gene TRBJ2-3; 10 bases are a match to TRBD2. This CDR3 has 15 residues. The V gene end was trimmed by 4 bases and the J gene end by 2 bases; junction bases not matched to a gene: 3. The germline gives CDR1 LGHDT, CDR2 YNNKEL (reference sequence).

This clone has more than one count but fewer than ten. The rearrangement links TRBV4-1 to TRBJ2-7, with 11 bases fitting TRBD1. V lost 1 base and J lost 4; bases outside the gene matches: 6. The CDR3 spans 16 residues. Looked up from germline, CDR1 is MGHRA and CDR2 is YSYEKL. The CDR3 spells CASSQGVGQGVYEQYF. CDR3 in DNA: TGCGCCAGCAGCCAAGGGGTGGGACAGGGGGTTTACGAGCAGTACTTC.

This rearrangement joins TRBV18 to TRBJ1-4; no definite D call. CDR1 KGHSH and CDR2 LQKENI come from the germline V gene. The CDR3 has 15 amino acids. Trimming removed 0 bases from V and 8 bases from J, with 13 bases in between. In DNA, the CDR3 is TGTGCCAGCTCACCACCGATAAAGGGTGGGGAAAAACTGTTTTTT. Its protein product is CASSPPIKGGEKLFF. Full variable domain (missing parts from reference TRBV18 and TRBJ1-4): NAGVMQNPRHLVRRRGQEARLRCSPMKGHSHVYWYRQLPEEGLKFMVYLQKENIIDESGMPKERFSAEFPKEGPSILRIQQVVRGDSAAYFCASSPPIKGGEKLFFGSGTQLSVL.

The rearrangement uses TRBV9 and TRBJ1-2; D unclear. CDR1 is SGDLS and CDR2 is YYNGEE in the germline V gene. V lost 4 bases and J 8 bases, leaving 15 bases between the germline ends. The CDR3 consists of 13 residues. The CDR3 here is CASSRGLLEGYTF. DNA of the CDR3: TGTGCCAGCAGCCGAGGACTTCTGGAGGGCTACACCTTC.

The chain uses TRBV5-6 and TRBJ1-6; D is unresolved. Trimming pared 4 bases from V and 3 bases from J, leaving 11 bases between. Germline CDR1 reads SGHDT; CDR2 reads YYEEEE. The CDR3 runs 15 residues. This CDR3 reads CASSPRPSYNSPLHF. CDR3 in DNA: TGTGCCAGCAGCCCGCGACCGAGCTATAATTCACCCCTCCACTTT. The whole variable domain, remainder taken from reference TRBV5-6 and TRBJ1-6, is DAGVTQSPTHLIKTRGQQVTLRCSPKSGHDTVSWYQQALGQGPQFIFQYYEEEERQRGNFPDRFSGHQFPNYSSELNVNALLLGDSALYLCASSPRPSYNSPLHFGNGTRLTVT.

The chain uses TRBV6-1 and TRBJ1-2; D remains unclear. The CDR3 runs 12 residues. Germline values: CDR1 MNHNS, CDR2 SASEGT. V was clipped by 3 bases and J by 2 bases, with 4 bases between them. Here the CDR3 DNA reads TGTGCCAGCAGTGAGGTCAACTATGGCTACACCTTC. Translated, it gives CASSEVNYGYTF.

CDR3 in DNA: TGTGCCAGCAGCTTAGAACGAGGCCCAAATAGCAATCAGCCCCAGCATTTT. Translating it yields CASSLERGPNSNQPQHF. The chain has TRBV7-2 and TRBJ1-5; D gene ambiguous. CDR3 length equals 17 residues. The germline gives CDR1 SGHTA, CDR2 FQGNSA. The germline V and J ends were trimmed by 1 base and 0 bases, with 13 bases remaining between them.

The chain is built from TRBV5-1 and TRBJ2-4, with 8 bases that match TRBD2. The CDR3 spans 16 residues. The V gene's germline CDR1 is SGHRS and CDR2 YFSETQ. Trimming removed 0 bases from V and 8 bases from J; junction bases left unmatched: 10. The CDR3 bases are TGCGCCAGCAGCTTGGGGGGCGCGGGAGGTAGAGACATTCAGTACTTC. Its translation is CASSLGGAGGRDIQYF.

The J gene is TRBJ2-7, the V gene TRBV7-9; TRBD1 agrees at 7 bases. V shed 6 bases and J 3 bases; nucleotides not matched to a gene: 14. CDR3 length: 16 amino acids. CDR1 and CDR2 from the germline V gene are SEHNR and FQNEAQ (reference sequence). CDR3 sequence reads: CASSYFSTGAIYEQYF. DNA of the CDR3: TGTGCCAGCAGTTATTTCTCCACAGGGGCAATCTACGAGCAGTACTTC.

This chain connects TRBV19 to TRBJ1-1; D gene uncertain. The CDR3 extends over 13 amino acids. Germline V lookup: CDR1 LNHDA, CDR2 SQIVND (reference sequence). V was shortened by 5 bases and J by 1 base, with 8 bases between the two germline ends. The CDR3 reads CASSLQKNTEAFF. CDR3 nucleotide sequence: TGTGCCAGTAGTTTACAGAAGAACACTGAAGCTTTCTTT.

V is TRBV2 and J is TRBJ2-7, with a weak D call TRBD1 (6 bases). Trimming pared 7 bases from V and 2 bases from J, leaving 18 bases between. The germline V gene encodes CDR1 SNHLY and CDR2 FYNNEI. This CDR3 has 15 amino acids. CDR3 residues: CASILGATVTYEQYF. CDR3 bases: TGTGCCAGCATCCTGGGGGCGACGGTGACCTACGAGCAGTACTTC.

The chain recombines TRBV12-3 or TRBV12-4 with TRBJ2-3; D is undetermined. V lost 6 bases, J lost 0 bases, and 4 bases lay in between. The CDR3 has 12 amino acids. CDR3 bases: TGTGCCAGCAGCCTTAGCACAGATACGCAGTATTTT. Translation gives CASSLSTDTQYF.

This clone was detected only once. The rearrangement uses TRBV5-1 and TRBJ1-1; D remains ambiguous. CDR1 SGHRS and CDR2 YFSETQ come from the germline V gene. The CDR3 contains 11 residues. Between the trimmed V and J ends, which lost 7 bases and 7 bases, there was a span of 11 bases. CDR3 loop: CASRSGYEAFF. CDR3 DNA sequence: TGCGCCAGCCGATCCGGCTATGAAGCTTTCTTT.

The gene calls are TRBV5-1 and TRBJ1-2; D unclear. Trimming shortened V by 0 bases and J by 4 bases, and 16 bases separated the two germline ends. Germline CDR1 SGHRS, CDR2 YFSETQ. The CDR3 loop spans 16 amino acids. DNA for the CDR3: TGCGCCAGCAGCTTGGCCTTGGCCACGGACGGCTATGGCTACACCTTC. Its translation is CASSLALATDGYGYTF. The full variable domain, rest sourced from reference TRBV5-1 and TRBJ1-2, is KAGVTQTPRYLIKTRGQQVTLSCSPISGHRSVSWYQQTPGQGLQFLFEYFSETQRNKGNFPGRFSGRQFSNSRSEMNVSTLELGDSALYLCASSLALATDGYGYTFGSGTRLTVV.

This CDR3 reads CASSPGLAGGYEQYV. The CDR3 DNA reads TGTGCCAGCAGCCCGGGACTAGCGGGGGGCTACGAGCAGTACGTC. This chain uses TRBV5-4 with TRBJ2-7; 15 bases agree with TRBD2. This CDR3 is 15 amino acids long. The germline V gene has CDR1 SGHNT and CDR2 YYREEE (reference sequence). The V segment lost 4 bases and the J segment 3 bases; nucleotides outside the gene matches: 2.

The CDR3 sequence: CASTLSPGSMSYTF. Written as DNA, the CDR3 is TGTGCCAGCACCCTCTCCCCCGGGTCTATGAGCTACACCTTC. The rearrangement joins TRBV7-9 to TRBJ1-2; D gene unclear. The CDR3 contains 14 residues. Trimming left V 7 bases short and J 9 bases short, with 21 bases between. In germline, CDR1 is SEHNR, CDR2 FQNEAQ (reference sequence).

The chain joins TRBV10-3 to TRBJ1-5; 8 nucleotides line up with TRBD1. The J segment lost 4 bases and the V segment lost 3 bases, leaving 8 bases of the junction unmatched. This CDR3 is 16 amino acids long. The V gene's germline CDR1 is ENHRY and CDR2 SYGVKD. CDR3 sequence: CAISDGTTGGNQPQHF. Written as DNA, the CDR3 is TGTGCCATCAGTGATGGAACTACAGGGGGTAATCAGCCCCAGCATTTT.

The V call is TRBV10-3, the J call TRBJ2-3, with 7 bases that match TRBD1. V gave up 6 bases and J gave up 6 bases; unmatched junction bases: 9. Germline V lookup: CDR1 ENHRY, CDR2 SYGVKD. The CDR3 runs 14 residues. CDR3 in DNA: TGTGCCATCAGGGGGGACAGCGCGCGGGATACGCAGTATTTT. This codes for CAIRGDSARDTQYF.

The chain is built from TRBV5-1 and TRBJ2-3; 9 bases line up with TRBD1. V was pared by 4 bases and J by 0 bases, with 3 bases of the junction left unmatched. Germline-derived CDR1 and CDR2 are SGHRS and YFSETQ. The CDR3 runs to 15 residues. Here the CDR3 DNA reads TGCGCCAGCAGCCTGGACAGGGGAAGCACAGATACGCAGTATTTT. Amino acid sequence: CASSLDRGSTDTQYF.

CDR3 in amino acids: CASSPGTVGWETQYF. In nucleotides, the CDR3 is TGCGCCAGCAGCCCGGGGACCGTCGGATGGGAGACCCAGTACTTC. The chain uses TRBV5-1 and TRBJ2-5, with D perhaps being TRBD1 or TRBD2 (5 bases each). Per germline, CDR1 SGHRS and CDR2 YFSETQ. This CDR3 has 15 residues. V dropped 4 bases and J dropped 5 bases, with 18 bases sitting between them.

The chain combines TRBV27 with TRBJ1-5; TRBD1 might be the D (5 bases). Trimming removed 2 bases from V and 5 bases from J, with 13 bases in between. Germline V gives CDR1 MNHEY, CDR2 SMNVEV (reference sequence). The CDR3 contains 15 residues. The CDR3 coding sequence is TGTGCCAGCAGTTTAGGGGCCGGGGCGGATCAGCCCCAGCATTTT. Translated: CASSLGAGADQPQHF.

The chain links TRBV5-1 to TRBJ2-1, with D unclear. Germline loops: CDR1 SGHRS, CDR2 YFSETQ. V was pared by 2 bases and J by 0 bases, with 6 bases between. There are 14 residues in the CDR3. The CDR3 DNA follows: TGCGCCAGCAGCTTACCCCGCTCCTACAATGAGCAGTTCTTC. This gives the protein CASSLPRSYNEQFF.

The chain uses TRBV24-1 and TRBJ1-5; D gene unclear. The CDR3 has 13 residues. V lost 5 bases and J lost 2, with 6 bases in between. CDR1 is KGHDR, CDR2 SFDVKD, per germline. The CDR3 bases are TGTGCCACCAGTGCTGACGGCAATCAGCCCCAGCATTTT. This codes for CATSADGNQPQHF.

This clone occurred once. The V and J genes are TRBV19 and TRBJ1-1; weak D call: TRBD1 (5 bases). Germline-derived CDR1 and CDR2 are LNHDA and SQIVND (reference sequence). Trimming took off 3 bases at V and 12 bases at J, with 23 bases between the two ends. The CDR3 extends over 15 amino acids. DNA of the CDR3: TGTGCCAGTAGTATGGACAAGTTTTCTCCCGAAAGGACTTTCTTT. Its translation is CASSMDKFSPERTFF.

To note about this clone: Other DNA sequences in this sample translate to the same CDR3. The V and J genes are TRBV19 and TRBJ1-5; D is unresolved. CDR1 LNHDA and CDR2 SQIVND come from the germline V gene (reference sequence). V was pared by 1 base and J by 4 bases, with 5 bases between. CDR3 length: 13 amino acids. The CDR3 sequence is CASSIGGNQPQHF. The CDR3 bases are TGTGCCAGTAGTATAGGGGGAAATCAGCCCCAGCATTTT.

This sequence joins TRBV7-2 and TRBJ1-2, with D perhaps matching TRBD1 (6 bases). CDR1 is SGHTA, CDR2 FQGNSA, per germline. The CDR3 is made up of 13 amino acids. V gave up 5 bases and J gave up 3 bases, with 10 bases separating them. CDR3 nucleotide sequence: TGTGCCAGCAGCGGCGCAGGGGACTATGGCTACACCTTC. Its translation: CASSGAGDYGYTF.

The chain carries TRBV13 and TRBJ2-7, with D hard to call. The germline V gene has CDR1 PRHDT and CDR2 FYEKMQ (reference sequence). The V end lost 5 bases, the J end lost 3 bases, and 8 bases lay between the germline ends. The CDR3 is made up of 12 amino acids. Here the CDR3 DNA reads TGTGCCAGCAGCGTCACTGGCTACGAGCAGTACTTC. Its protein product is CASSVTGYEQYF.